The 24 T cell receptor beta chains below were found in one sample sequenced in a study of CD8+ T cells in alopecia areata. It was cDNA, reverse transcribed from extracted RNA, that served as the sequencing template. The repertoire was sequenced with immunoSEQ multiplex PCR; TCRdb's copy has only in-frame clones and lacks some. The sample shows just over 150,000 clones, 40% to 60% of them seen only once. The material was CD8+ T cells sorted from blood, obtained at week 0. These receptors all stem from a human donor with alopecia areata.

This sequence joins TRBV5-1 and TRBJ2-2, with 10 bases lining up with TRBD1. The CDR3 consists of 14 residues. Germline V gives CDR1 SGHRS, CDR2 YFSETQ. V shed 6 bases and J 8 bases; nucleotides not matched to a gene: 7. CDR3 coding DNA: TGCGCCAGCAACCTGGGACAGGGGCCTGGGGAGCTGTTTTTT. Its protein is CASNLGQGPGELFF.

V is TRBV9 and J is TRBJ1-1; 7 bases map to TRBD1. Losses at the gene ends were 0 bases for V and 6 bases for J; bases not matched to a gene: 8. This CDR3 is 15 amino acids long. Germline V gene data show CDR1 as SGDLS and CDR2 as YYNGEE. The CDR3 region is CASSVDIGGDAEAFF. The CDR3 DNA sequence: TGTGCCAGCAGCGTAGATATAGGGGGCGACGCTGAAGCTTTCTTT.

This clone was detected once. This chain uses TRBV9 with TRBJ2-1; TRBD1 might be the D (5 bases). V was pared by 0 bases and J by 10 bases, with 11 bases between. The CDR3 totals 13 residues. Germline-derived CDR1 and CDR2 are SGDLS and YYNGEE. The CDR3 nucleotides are TGTGCCAGCAGCGTAGTTCAGGGTCGAGAGCAGTTCTTC. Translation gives CASSVVQGREQFF.

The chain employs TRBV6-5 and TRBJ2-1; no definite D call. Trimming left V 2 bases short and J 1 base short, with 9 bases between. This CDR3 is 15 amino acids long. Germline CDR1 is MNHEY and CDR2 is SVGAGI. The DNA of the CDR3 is TGTGCCAGCAGTTACCTGGACGGGTCCTACAATGAGCAGTTCTTC. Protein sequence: CASSYLDGSYNEQFF.

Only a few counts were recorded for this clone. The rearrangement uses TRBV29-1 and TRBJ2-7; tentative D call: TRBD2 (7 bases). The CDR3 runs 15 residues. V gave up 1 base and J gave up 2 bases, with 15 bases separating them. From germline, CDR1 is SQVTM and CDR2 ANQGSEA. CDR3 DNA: TGCAGCGTTGAAGCAACAGGGCGGGGGACCTACGAGCAGTACTTC. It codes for CSVEATGRGTYEQYF.

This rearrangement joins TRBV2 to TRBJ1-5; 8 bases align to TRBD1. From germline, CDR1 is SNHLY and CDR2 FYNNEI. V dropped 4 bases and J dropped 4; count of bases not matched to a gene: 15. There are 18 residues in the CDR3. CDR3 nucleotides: TGTGCCAGCAGTGTGGACAGGGAGGCGACCCTGCCAAATCAGCCCCAGCATTTT. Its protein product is CASSVDREATLPNQPQHF.

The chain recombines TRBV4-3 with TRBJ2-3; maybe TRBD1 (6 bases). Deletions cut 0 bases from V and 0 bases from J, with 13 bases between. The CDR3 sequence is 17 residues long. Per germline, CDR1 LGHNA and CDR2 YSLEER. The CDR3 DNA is TGCGCCAGCAGCCAAGATTTGGTGGGGGCCAGCACAGATACGCAGTATTTT. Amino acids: CASSQDLVGASTDTQYF.

The chain's CDR3 is CASSKDRYSEQYF. The CDR3 coding sequence is TGTGCCAGCAGCAAAGACAGATACTCCGAGCAGTACTTC. The chain joins TRBV9 to TRBJ2-7; D perhaps matches TRBD1 (5 bases). Per the germline V gene, CDR1 is SGDLS and CDR2 is YYNGEE. V was pared by 4 bases and J by 6 bases, with 14 bases between. The CDR3 is made up of 13 amino acids.

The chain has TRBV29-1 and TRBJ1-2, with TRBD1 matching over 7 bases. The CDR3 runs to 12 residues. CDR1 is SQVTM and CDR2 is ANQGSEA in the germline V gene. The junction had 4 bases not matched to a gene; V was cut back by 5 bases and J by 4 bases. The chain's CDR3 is CSVRGGLYGYTF. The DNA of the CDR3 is TGCAGCGTTCGAGGGGGCCTCTATGGCTACACCTTC. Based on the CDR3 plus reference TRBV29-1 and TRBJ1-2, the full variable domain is SAVISQKPSRDICQRGTSLTIQCQVDSQVTMMFWYRQQPGQSLTLIATANQGSEATYESGFVIDKFPISRPNLTFSTLTVSNMSPEDSSIYLCSVRGGLYGYTFGSGTRLTVV.

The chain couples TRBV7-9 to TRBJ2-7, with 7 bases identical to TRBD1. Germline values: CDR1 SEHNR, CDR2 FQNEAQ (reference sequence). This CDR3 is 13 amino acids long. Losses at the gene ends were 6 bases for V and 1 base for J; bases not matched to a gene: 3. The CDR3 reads CASSRQGSYEQYF. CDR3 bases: TGTGCCAGCAGTCGACAGGGTTCCTACGAGCAGTACTTC.

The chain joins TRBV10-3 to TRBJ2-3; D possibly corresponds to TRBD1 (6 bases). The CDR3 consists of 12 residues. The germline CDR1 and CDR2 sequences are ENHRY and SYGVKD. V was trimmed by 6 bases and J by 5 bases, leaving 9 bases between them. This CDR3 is CAIRDREDTQYF. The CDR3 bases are TGTGCCATCAGGGACAGAGAAGATACGCAGTATTTT.

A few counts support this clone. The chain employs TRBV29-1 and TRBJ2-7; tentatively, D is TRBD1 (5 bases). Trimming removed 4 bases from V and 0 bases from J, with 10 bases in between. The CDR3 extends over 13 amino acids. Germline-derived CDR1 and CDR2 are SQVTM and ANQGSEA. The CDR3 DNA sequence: TGCAGCGTTGGGGGCCGCAGCTCCTACGAGCAGTACTTC. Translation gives CSVGGRSSYEQYF.

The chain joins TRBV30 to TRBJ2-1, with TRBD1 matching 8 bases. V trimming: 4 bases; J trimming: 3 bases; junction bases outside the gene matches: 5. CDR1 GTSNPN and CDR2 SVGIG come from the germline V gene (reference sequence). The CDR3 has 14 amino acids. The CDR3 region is CAWTSGTGYNEQFF. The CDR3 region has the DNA TGTGCCTGGACCTCCGGGACAGGCTACAATGAGCAGTTCTTC.

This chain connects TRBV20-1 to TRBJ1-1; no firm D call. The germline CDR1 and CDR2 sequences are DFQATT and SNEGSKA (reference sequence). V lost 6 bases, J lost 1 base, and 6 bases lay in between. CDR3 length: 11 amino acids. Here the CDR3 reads CSAPANTEAFF. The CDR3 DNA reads TGCAGTGCGCCCGCGAACACTGAAGCTTTCTTT.

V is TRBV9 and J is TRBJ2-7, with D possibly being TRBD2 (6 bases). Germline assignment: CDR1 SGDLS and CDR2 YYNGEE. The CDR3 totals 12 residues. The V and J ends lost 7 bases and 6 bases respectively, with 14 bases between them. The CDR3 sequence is CASDGEDGEQYF. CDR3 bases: TGTGCCAGCGACGGGGAGGACGGCGAGCAGTACTTC.

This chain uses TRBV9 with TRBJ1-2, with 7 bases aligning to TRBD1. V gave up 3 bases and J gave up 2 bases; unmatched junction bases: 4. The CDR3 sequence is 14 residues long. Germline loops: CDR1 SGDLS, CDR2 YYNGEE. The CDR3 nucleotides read TGTGCCAGCAGCGGAGGGGGCCCCAACTATGGCTACACCTTC. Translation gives CASSGGGPNYGYTF. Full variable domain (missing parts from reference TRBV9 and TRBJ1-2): DSGVTQTPKHLITATGQRVTLRCSPRSGDLSVYWYQQSLDQGLQFLIQYYNGEERAKGNILERFSAQQFPDLHSELNLSSLELGDSALYFCASSGGGPNYGYTFGSGTRLTVV.

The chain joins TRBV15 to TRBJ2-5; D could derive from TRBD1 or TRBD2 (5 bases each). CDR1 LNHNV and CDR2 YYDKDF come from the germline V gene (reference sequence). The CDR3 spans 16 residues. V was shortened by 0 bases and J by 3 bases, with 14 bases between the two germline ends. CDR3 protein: CATSRDLEGSKETQYF. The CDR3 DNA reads TGTGCCACCAGCAGAGATTTAGAGGGGTCAAAAGAGACCCAGTACTTC.

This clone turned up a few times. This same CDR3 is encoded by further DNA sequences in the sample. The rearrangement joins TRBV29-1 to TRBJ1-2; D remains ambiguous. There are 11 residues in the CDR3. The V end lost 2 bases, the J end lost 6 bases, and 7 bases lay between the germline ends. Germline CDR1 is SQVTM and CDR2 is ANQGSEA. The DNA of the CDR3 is TGCAGCGTTGAATCGGGTAATGGCTACACCTTC. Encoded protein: CSVESGNGYTF.

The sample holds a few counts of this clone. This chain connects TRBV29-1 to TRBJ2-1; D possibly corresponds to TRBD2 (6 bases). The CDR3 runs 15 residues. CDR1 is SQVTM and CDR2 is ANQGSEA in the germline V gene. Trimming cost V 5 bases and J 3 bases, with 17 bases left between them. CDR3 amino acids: CSVPDSGTHYNEQFF. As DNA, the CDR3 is TGCAGCGTTCCCGATTCCGGGACTCACTACAATGAGCAGTTCTTC.

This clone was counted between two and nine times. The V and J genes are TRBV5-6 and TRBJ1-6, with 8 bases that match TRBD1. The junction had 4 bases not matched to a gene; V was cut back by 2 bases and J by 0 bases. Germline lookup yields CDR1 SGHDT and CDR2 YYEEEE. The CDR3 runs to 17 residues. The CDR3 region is CASSLTGGGSYNSPLHF. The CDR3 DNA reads TGTGCCAGCAGCTTAACAGGGGGAGGCTCCTATAATTCACCCCTCCACTTT.

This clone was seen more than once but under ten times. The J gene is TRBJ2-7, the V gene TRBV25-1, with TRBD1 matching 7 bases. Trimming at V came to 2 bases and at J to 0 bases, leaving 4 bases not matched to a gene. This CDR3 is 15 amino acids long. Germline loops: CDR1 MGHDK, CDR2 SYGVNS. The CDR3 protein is CASSETRDSSYEQYF. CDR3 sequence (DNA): TGTGCCAGCAGTGAAACCCGGGACAGCTCCTACGAGCAGTACTTC.

The CDR3 region has the DNA TGTGCCAGCAGCATTAGACCAGGGGGTAACACTGAAGCTTTCTTT. It is translated as CASSIRPGGNTEAFF. The rearrangement links TRBV11-1 to TRBJ1-1, with 7 nucleotides matching TRBD1. The CDR3 length is 15 residues. Germline CDR1 and CDR2: SGHAT and FQDESV (reference sequence). The ends lost 5 bases at V and 2 bases at J; junction bases unmatched: 8.

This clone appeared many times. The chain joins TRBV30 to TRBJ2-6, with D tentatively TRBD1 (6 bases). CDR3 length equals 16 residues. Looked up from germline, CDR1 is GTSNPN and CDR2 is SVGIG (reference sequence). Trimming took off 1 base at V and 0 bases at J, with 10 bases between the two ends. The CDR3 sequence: CAWSGTVFSGANVLTF. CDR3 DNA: TGTGCCTGGAGTGGGACAGTTTTCTCTGGGGCCAACGTCCTGACTTTC.

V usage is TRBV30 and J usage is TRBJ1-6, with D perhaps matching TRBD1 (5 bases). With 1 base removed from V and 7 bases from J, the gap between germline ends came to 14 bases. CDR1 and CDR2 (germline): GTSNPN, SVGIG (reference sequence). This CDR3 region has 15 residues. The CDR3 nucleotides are TGTGCCTGGAGTGCCCGGGTCAGGGACAATTCACCCCTCCACTTT. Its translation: CAWSARVRDNSPLHF. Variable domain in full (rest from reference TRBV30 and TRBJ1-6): SQTIHQWPATLVQPVGSPLSLECTVEGTSNPNLYWYRQAAGRGLQLLFYSVGIGQISSEVPQNLSASRPQDRQFILSSKKLLLSDSGFYLCAWSARVRDNSPLHFGNGTRLTVT.